This T cell receptor (beta chain) was documented in a study of blood T cell repertoires in COVID-19. Germline values: CDR1 MDHEN, CDR2 SYDVKM. This CDR3 comprises 16 residues. Unmatched junction bases numbered 11, after V lost 5 bases and J lost 1 base. The method was immunoSEQ multiplex PCR; TCRdb's version includes in-frame clones alone and lacks a portion of them. The sample holds some 170,000 clones, 84% seen once. The clonotype comes from a man aged 45-65 years who had recovered from COVID-19. J is TRBJ2-7 and V is TRBV28; 7 nucleotides line up with TRBD1. The sequencing sample was made of PBMCs or T cells enriched from blood (not recorded which). CDR3: CASSQWGGQASYEQYF. CDR3 DNA: TGTGCCAGCAGTCAATGGGGCGGACAGGCTTCCTACGAGCAGTACTTC.